The T cell receptor (beta chain) under discussion was sequenced for a study of cytomegalovirus exposure and HLA in healthy donors. General study results and limits: Segments of the TCR beta V type were, in most cases, productive about 90% or about 30% of the time in an earlier analysis. Relative to equally common others, HLA-associated TCR beta chains showed greater clonal expansion in a later analysis.

In regard to this clone: Its antigen is unidentified.

The PCR had 60 Vbeta and 13 Jbeta primers. TCRdb's table, derived via immunoSEQ multiplex PCR, lists solely in-frame clones and lacks some. Found here are about 97,000 clones, roughly two thirds of them singletons; the top ten hold 3% to 4%. Germline V gene lookup returns CDR1 SGHVS and CDR2 FNYEAQ. CDR3 size: 14 residues. The ends were cut back, 0 bases at V and 5 bases at J, with 8 bases in the middle. While unrecorded immune exposures were likely, the donors were nominally healthy when sampled. Sequencing was done on a sample of PBMCs. This receptor was obtained from a man between 40 and 49 years old in good health and CMV-seronegative. The chain recombines TRBV7-6 with TRBJ2-1, with D uncertain. The CDR3 here is CASSLATLHNEQFF. CDR3 nucleotides: TGTGCCAGCAGCTTAGCCACCCTACACAATGAGCAGTTCTTC.